The T cell receptor (beta chain) under discussion was sequenced for a study of cytomegalovirus exposure and HLA in healthy donors. This clone was detected a few times. The primer mix had 60 Vbeta and 13 Jbeta primers. Sequencing was performed with immunoSEQ multiplex PCR; in TCRdb, only in-frame clones are kept and a portion is missing. The sample consists of 100,000 to 150,000 clones, more than 60% of them appearing once. Source material: PBMCs. This TCR was sampled from an older woman in good health and CMV-seropositive.

The CDR3 loop reads CASSSSAGGTIYF. The DNA of the CDR3 is TGTGCCAGCAGCTCCTCCGCCGGGGGCACCATATATTTT. The chain links TRBV7-9 to TRBJ1-3, with a tentative D call TRBD1 (5 bases). Trimming left V 4 bases short and J 9 bases short, with 13 bases between. Germline V gene sequence: CDR1 SEHNR, CDR2 FQNEAQ (reference sequence). This CDR3 contains 13 residues.